This T cell receptor beta chain was observed in a study of blood T cell repertoires in COVID-19. Overall study: Acute and convalescent COVID-19 samples came from the United States, Italy and Spain. Nucleic acid was either cDNA or gDNA, and it came from T cells, B-cell-depleted T cells, or PBMCs.

This clone came up a few times. Looked up from germline, CDR1 is SEHNR and CDR2 is FQNEAQ (reference sequence). V gave up 7 bases and J gave up 3 bases; unmatched junction bases: 5. There are 14 residues in the CDR3. Repertoires were generated with immunoSEQ multiplex PCR, while TCRdb's copy carries only in-frame clones and drops some. Of about 230,000 clones in the sample, around 90% are singletons; the top ten hold about 3.5%. Input material: PBMCs or T cells enriched from blood (not recorded which). The chain has TRBV7-9 and TRBJ1-1, with 10 bases fitting TRBD1. The clonotype was recovered from a woman younger than 45 who had been exposed to COVID-19. As DNA, the CDR3 is TGTGCCAGCACCACCGGGACAGGGGACACTGAAGCTTTCTTT. Amino acids: CASTTGTGDTEAFF.